This T cell receptor beta chain originates from a study of blood T cell repertoires in COVID-19 (dated by TCRdb to about 2020). About the full investigation: Collaborator samples came from the United States, Italy and Spain and covered acute and convalescent phases of COVID-19. Where available, HLA class I and class II types were obtained from metadata supplied by the sample provider rather than from assay-based typing. The repertoires were made available in a free public database intended to serve as a resource for research on the immune response to SARS-CoV-2. The material from the prospective study consisted of cDNA or gDNA derived from T cells, B-cell-depleted T cells, or PBMCs. The samples were drawn from the first 160 participants of the ongoing ImmuneRACE study and from 950 to 1,500 subjects provided by 6 global collaborators. Nearly every sample came with metadata listing a de-identified subject ID, COVID-19 status, age in years and sex. Subjects who had been exposed to COVID-19, were actively infected with it, or had recovered from it provided the deeply sampled blood TCRbeta repertoires that made up the dataset.

As regards this clone: The antigen it recognizes is unknown. Base qualities are missing; no much larger clone stands one base away.

The full study reports these points: Clinical and demographic metadata were provided uncurated, with the amount varying by source and participant.

V is shortened by 2 bases, J by 4 bases, and the region joining them spans 12 bases. Including cysteine and phenylalanine, the CDR3 has 14 amino acids. Solely the CDR3 DNA is kept, with 42 bases framed from the first base. According to the germline V gene (reference sequence), CDR1 reads GTSNPN and CDR2 reads SVGIG. In Seattle, one collaborating source enrolled patients while the infection was active and tracked those patients longitudinally over the course of disease. Collaborating institutions collected whole blood in K2EDTA tubes following their own protocols. For TCRbeta analysis, collaborator samples were shipped as frozen whole blood, as isolated PBMCs, or as DNA extracted from either sample type. The immunoSEQ Assay, a bias-controlled multiplex PCR, was used to amplify TCRbeta CDR3 regions from genomic DNA. As for the original processing: The number of nucleated cells in each sample was estimated by amplification of reference gene primers within the assay. Sequence reads were collapsed and filtered to measure the absolute abundance of every unique TCRbeta CDR3 rearrangement. For each sample, productive Simpson clonality was calculated as the square root of Simpson's diversity index across productive rearrangements. The table was pulled from immuneACCESS by TCRdb, which kept in-frame rearrangements only. Such tables lose some clones; where checked, under half of the loss comes from unresolved V genes, and the rest has no known cause. V, J and clone size derive from that table, while D and trimming were established from the DNA sequence. For this sample the table gives 250,000 to 300,000 clones, of which 88% were detected only once. The top ten constitute approximately 10% of the sample.

This sequence was found in a woman in her thirties with COVID-19, enrolled during active disease. Recombination connected TRBV30 to TRBJ1-5; too little of a D gene remains to name it. The sequenced material came from peripheral blood. The CDR3 reads CAWSPGFQNQPQHF. In nucleotides, the sequence is TGTGCCTGGAGTCCGGGATTCCAAAATCAGCCCCAGCATTTT. The full variable domain, completed from the reference TRBV30 and TRBJ1-5 proteins outside the CDR3, reads SQTIHQWPATLVQPVGSPLSLECTVEGTSNPNLYWYRQAAGRGLQLLFYSVGIGQISSEVPQNLSASRPQDRQFILSSKKLLLSDSGFYLCAWSPGFQNQPQHFGDGTRLSIL.